Presented here are 22 T cell receptor delta chains from one specimen sequenced in a study of gamma-delta chains in newborns, infants, children. TCRdb reanalysed the reads with CATT. This table holds several thousand delta-chain clones, roughly 2.1% found once. The sequencing input was blood. The receptors stem from a child who was a newborn, infant or young child, either healthy, febrile or measles-vaccinated (not recorded which).

A remark on this clone: A far larger clone differs by one base, so this is likely a read error. This specimen includes other DNA sequences encoding the same CDR3. V and J are TRDV1 and TRDJ3, with 7 bases aligning to TRDD3. The CDR3 totals 20 residues. Germline-derived CDR1 and CDR2 are TSWWSYY and QGS. The CDR3 region has the DNA TGTGCTCTCGGGGAACTAAACGCCTGGGGGCCTACCTGGGACACCCGACAGATGTTTTTC. Amino acid sequence: CALGELNAWGPTWDTRQMFF.

In its sample, this clone was seen a few times. The protein in TCRdb stems from a much larger clone and differs at residue 8 from this DNA's translation, likely a read error; here the protein is translated from the DNA. The J gene is TRDJ3, the V gene TRAV29/DV5, with 7 bases that match TRDD3. V shed 0 bases and J 0 bases; nucleotides not matched to a gene: 9. The CDR3 runs 19 residues. Germline CDR1 reads NSMFDY; CDR2 reads ISSIKDK. The chain's CDR3 is CAASVPGGSSSWDTRQMFF. CDR3 DNA: TGTGCAGCAAGCGTGCCTGGGGGCTCGAGCTCCTGGGACACCCGACAGATGTTTTTC.

With respect to this clone: Given a much more abundant clone one base away, this may be a read error. This rearrangement joins TRDV2 to TRDJ1, with TRDD3 as a possible D gene (6 bases). The CDR3 is 14 residues long. Germline assignment: CDR1 GEAIGNYY and CDR2 EKD. V lost 0 bases to trimming and J lost 1 base, with 8 bases between them. The CDR3 coding sequence is TGTGCCTGTGACACCTGGGGATCCACCGATAAACTCATCTTT. Its protein product is CACDTWGSTDKLIF.

Concerning this clone itself: The mismatch at residue 6 between this DNA's translation and the TCRdb protein of a much larger clone likely reflects a read error; the protein shown is translated from the DNA. This chain joins TRDV1 and TRDJ1; D gene unclear. The germline V and J ends were trimmed by 1 base and 3 bases, with 18 bases remaining between them. The CDR3 has 17 amino acids. CDR1 and CDR2 (germline): TSWWSYY, QGS. The DNA for the CDR3 is TGTGCTCTTGGGGAACCAGGAAAAGTTACTGAGGCCGATAAACTCATCTTT. This codes for CALGEPGKVTEADKLIF.

This chain connects TRDV2 to TRDJ3, with 10 bases identical to TRDD3. In germline, CDR1 is GEAIGNYY, CDR2 EKD. J gave up 4 bases and V 0 bases, and 5 bases lay outside the gene matches. The CDR3 is made up of 18 amino acids. CDR3 nucleotide sequence: TGTGCCTGTGACACCGGGGGATACGCGGGATGGGACACCCGACAGATGTTTTTC. It translates to CACDTGGYAGWDTRQMFF.

This clone was recorded a few times. One base separates it from a far larger clone, so it is likely a read error. The identical CDR3 is also encoded by other nucleotide sequences in the sample. The J gene is TRDJ1, the V gene TRAV29/DV5, with 13 bases that match TRDD3. The CDR3 sequence is 17 residues long. CDR1 is NSMFDY and CDR2 is ISSIKDK in the germline V gene. The CDR3 nucleotides read TGCGCAGCAAGGTATTCTACTGGGGGATACGGGAGCGATAAACTCATCTTT. Translation: CAARYSTGGYGSDKLIF.

In regard to this clone: TCRdb lists the protein of a much larger clone for this DNA, which differs at residue 5, so this is likely a read error; the protein given here is translated from the DNA itself. The chain recombines TRDV1 with TRDJ2; TRDD3 agrees at 11 bases. The CDR3 is 21 residues long. Per the germline V gene, CDR1 is TSWWSYY and CDR2 is QGS. Trimming removed 5 bases from V and 6 bases from J; junction bases left unmatched: 23. The CDR3 DNA sequence: TGTGCTCTTGGGAATCACTGGCCTGGGGGATACTCGGTGGTGGTGGCAGCACAACTCTTCTTT. It specifies CALGNHWPGGYSVVVAAQLFF.

In the case of this clone: The protein recorded in TCRdb matches a much larger clone and deviates from this DNA's translation at residue 3, suggesting a read error; the protein here is obtained by translating the DNA. The chain is built from TRDV1 and TRDJ1, with a possible D match to TRDD3 (6 bases). Germline CDR1 is TSWWSYY and CDR2 is QGS. The CDR3 length is 20 residues. CDR3 nucleotide sequence: TGTGCTCCTGGGGAACTTAACGGTCCCTCCCGGGGGCTCTACACCGATAAACTCATCTTT. It translates to CAPGELNGPSRGLYTDKLIF.

By sample fraction, this clone is medium-sized. The chain links TRDV1 to TRDJ1; 10 bases match TRDD3. Germline assignment: CDR1 TSWWSYY and CDR2 QGS. Losses at the gene ends were 0 bases for V and 3 bases for J; bases not matched to a gene: 1. CDR3 size: 15 residues. CDR3 region: CALGELGDTADKLIF. CDR3 nucleotides: TGTGCTCTTGGGGAACTGGGGGATACGGCCGATAAACTCATCTTT.

A remark on this clone: A far larger clone is off by one base, so a read error is likely. The chain employs TRDV3 and TRDJ1, with D possibly being TRDD2 (8 bases). The CDR3 length is 24 residues. V dropped 0 bases and J dropped 0 bases, with 41 bases sitting between them. Germline assignment: CDR1 TVYSNPD and CDR2 GDNSRS (reference sequence). The CDR3 region has the DNA TGTGCCTTTAGTTGGCGCTTCCTACAAGCTTCCGTTACTGGGGCCCCTACTTACACCGATAAACTCATCTTT. As protein: CAFSWRFLQASVTGAPTYTDKLIF.

This clone was found a few times. One base separates it from a far larger clone, so it is likely a read error. The V and J genes are TRDV2 and TRDJ2; 7 positions match TRDD3. V lost 0 bases, J lost 4 bases, and 1 base stayed unmatched. The germline CDR1 and CDR2 sequences are GEAIGNYY and EKD. This CDR3 spans 14 amino acids. In DNA form, the CDR3 reads TGTGCCTGTGACACCTGGGGGACGACAGCACAACTCTTCTTT. This encodes CACDTWGTTAQLFF.

Details on this clone: A far larger clone is one nucleotide away, so this likely arose from a read error. At the DNA level, this CDR3 is encoded by other sequences in the same sample as well. The rearrangement uses TRDV2 and TRDJ2, with 8 positions matching TRDD3. The V gene's germline CDR1 is GEAIGNYY and CDR2 EKD. V lost 1 base to trimming and J lost 7 bases; unmatched junction nucleotides: 1. The length of the CDR3 is 13 residues. CDR3 region: CACDTWGIAQLFF. In DNA, the CDR3 is TGTGCCTGTGACACATGGGGGATAGCACAACTCTTCTTT.

In its sample, this clone was seen a few times. Translating this DNA gives a protein that differs at residue 5 from the TCRdb one, which belongs to a much larger clone; a read error is likely, and the protein shown is this translation. This chain joins TRDV1 and TRDJ1; a weak D match, TRDD3 (6 bases). This CDR3 is 19 amino acids long. Germline V CDR1 and CDR2: TSWWSYY, QGS. V shed 4 bases and J shed 0 bases, with 24 bases lying between them. The CDR3 region is CALGGPLRVRGRYTDKLIF. The CDR3 DNA reads as TGTGCTCTTGGGGGACCCCTACGAGTAAGGGGGAGGTACACCGATAAACTCATCTTT.

As for this clone: TCRdb lists the protein of a much larger clone for this DNA, which differs at residue 10, so this is likely a read error; the protein given here is translated from the DNA itself. The same CDR3 can be traced to other DNA sequences in this sample. The rearrangement joins TRDV2 to TRDJ3; 10 nucleotides match TRDD3. The CDR3 runs to 18 residues. With 1 base clipped from V and 1 base from J, the junction kept 3 bases outside the gene matches. Per the germline V gene, CDR1 is GEAIGNYY and CDR2 is EKD. The chain's CDR3 is CACDTGGYASWDTRQMFF. The DNA of the CDR3 is TGTGCCTGTGACACGGGGGGATACGCGTCCTGGGACACCCGACAGATGTTTTTC.

This clone was observed at least ten times. A far larger clone is one nucleotide away, so this likely arose from a read error. In the same sample, other DNA sequences code for this CDR3. The chain recombines TRDV2 with TRDJ2, with D maybe TRDD3 (5 bases). Between the trimmed V and J ends, which lost 3 bases and 3 bases, there was a span of 22 bases. CDR1 and CDR2 from the germline V gene are GEAIGNYY and EKD. This CDR3 is 18 amino acids long. The CDR3 sequence is CACDALTGGPHLTAQLFF. For the CDR3, the DNA is TGTGCCTGTGACGCCCTTACCGGGGGTCCTCACCTGACAGCACAACTCTTCTTT.

As concerns this clone: The amino acid sequence in TCRdb belongs to a much larger clone and departs from this DNA's translation at residue 6, likely a sequencing read error; the sequence shown is translated from the DNA. The chain couples TRDV2 to TRDJ3; 9 nucleotides agree with TRDD3. CDR1 GEAIGNYY and CDR2 EKD come from the germline V gene. V shed 1 base, J shed 0 bases, and the junction held 6 bases outside the gene matches. There are 19 residues in the CDR3. The CDR3 sequence: CACDTLTGGSSWDTRQMFF. CDR3 bases: TGTGCCTGTGACACGCTTACTGGGGGAAGCTCCTGGGACACCCGACAGATGTTTTTC.

On this clone: Because the CDR3's place on the DNA is in doubt, the DNA is left out and the CDR3 is given as listed by TCRdb. The same CDR3 is also encoded by other DNA sequences in this sample. The CDR3 spells CSVLLCSPIPRRTGDTRVLKLIF. The chain has TRAV29/DV5 and TRDJ1; the DNA was not compared with TRDD3, the D call given in the table. Germline CDR1 NSMFDY, CDR2 ISSIKDK. The length of the CDR3 is 23 amino acids, counting both ends.

The table lists this clone with a few counts. The amino acid sequence in TCRdb belongs to a much larger clone and departs from this DNA's translation at residue 11, likely a sequencing read error; the sequence shown is translated from the DNA. The chain carries TRDV3 and TRDJ1; D unresolved. In germline, CDR1 is TVYSNPD, CDR2 GDNSRS (reference sequence). The CDR3 length is 13 residues. The CDR3 coding sequence is TGTGCCTTCAGATTACGGGGCCCCGATAAACACATCTTT. Translated, it gives CAFRLRGPDKHIF.

This clone was picked up a small number of times. TCRdb attributes to this sequence the protein of a much larger clone, which differs from the DNA translation at residue 5; a read error is likely, and the protein displayed is translated from the DNA. The chain is built from TRDV1 and TRDJ1, with 11 bases that match TRDD3. Germline lookup yields CDR1 TSWWSYY and CDR2 QGS. The CDR3 totals 21 residues. The CDR3 region has the DNA TGTGCTCTTGGGAAACTCCCTCCTTCCCCTTTACTGGGGGATATGCCCGATAAACTCATCTTT. Translation: CALGKLPPSPLLGDMPDKLIF.

This clone is large (0.1 to 1%) within its sample. This sample also contains other DNA sequences that code for the same CDR3. The chain has TRDV2 and TRDJ3, with TRDD3 identical over 8 bases. Germline V gives CDR1 GEAIGNYY, CDR2 EKD. The V gene end was trimmed by 3 bases and the J gene end by 0 bases; junction bases not matched to a gene: 0. This CDR3 has 16 amino acids. CDR3 sequence: CACDWGISWDTRQMFF. The CDR3 DNA reads as TGTGCCTGTGACTGGGGGATCTCCTGGGACACCCGACAGATGTTTTTC.

With regard to this clone: A far larger clone lies a single base away; this is likely a read error. This chain uses TRDV3 with TRDJ1; D is undetermined. The CDR3 has 12 residues. CDR1 is TVYSNPD, CDR2 GDNSRS, per germline (reference sequence). V was clipped by 2 bases and J by 0 bases, with 7 bases between them. CDR3 amino acids: CAFEGHTDKLIF. The CDR3 DNA sequence: TGTGCCTTTGAGGGACACACCGATAAACTCATCTTT.

Worth noting for this clone: The amino acid sequence in TCRdb belongs to a much larger clone and departs from this DNA's translation at residue 4, likely a sequencing read error; the sequence shown is translated from the DNA. The rearrangement links TRDV2 to TRDJ3, with 7 nucleotides matching TRDD3. This CDR3 comprises 20 residues. Germline values: CDR1 GEAIGNYY, CDR2 EKD. CDR3 sequence reads: CACGTGGLGANSWDTRQMFF. The CDR3 nucleotides are TGTGCCTGTGGCACCGGTGGTCTGGGGGCTAACTCCTGGGACACCCGACAGATGTTTTTC.